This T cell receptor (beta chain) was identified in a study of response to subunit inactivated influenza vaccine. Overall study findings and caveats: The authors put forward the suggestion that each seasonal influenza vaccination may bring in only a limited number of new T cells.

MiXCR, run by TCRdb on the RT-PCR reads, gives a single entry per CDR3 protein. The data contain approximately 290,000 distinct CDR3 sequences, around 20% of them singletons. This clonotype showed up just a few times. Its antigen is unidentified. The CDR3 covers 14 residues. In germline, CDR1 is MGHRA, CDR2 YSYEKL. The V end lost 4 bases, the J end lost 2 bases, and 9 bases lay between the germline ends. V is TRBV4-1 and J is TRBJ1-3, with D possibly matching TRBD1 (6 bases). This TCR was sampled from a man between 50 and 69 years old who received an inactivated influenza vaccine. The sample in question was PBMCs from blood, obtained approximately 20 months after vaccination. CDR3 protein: CASSLNRAGNTIYF. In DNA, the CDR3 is TGCGCCAGCAGCCTGAACAGGGCTGGAAACACCATATATTTT.